This T cell receptor (beta chain) is drawn from a study of T cells in Graves' hyperthyroidism and ophthalmopathy. Study findings and constraints: In blood, most of the thyroid clonotypes expanded above 0.001 were also present. A model using 13 V-J features told ophthalmopathy apart from stable hyperthyroidism.

This CDR3 has 14 residues. V was shortened by 0 bases and J by 2 bases, with 6 bases between the two germline ends. Germline CDR1 LGHDT, CDR2 YNNKEL (reference sequence). Stability of Graves' hyperthyroidism was defined as absent ophthalmopathy progression within 18 months. Every diagnosis used clinical symptoms, serum thyroxine and TRAb, thyroid ultrasound and orbital computed tomography. As concerns this clonotype: Its antigen remains unidentified.

Amplification of TCR beta CDR3 regions was performed using RNA transcripts as template. The TCR CDR3 was amplified in a first-round RT-PCR using the HTBI primer set. TCRdb re-derived calls from the multiplex PCR reads in MiXCR, one entry per CDR3 protein. The sample lists 550,000 to 800,000 distinct CDR3 sequences, 17% occurring once. This receptor was taken from a middle-aged man with Graves' hyperthyroidism. Sequences were obtained from blood. This rearrangement joins TRBV3-1 to TRBJ2-3, with a possible D match to TRBD2 (5 bases). CDR3 amino acids: CASSQDGDTDTQYF. The CDR3 DNA is TGTGCCAGCAGCCAAGACGGGGACACAGATACGCAGTATTTT.